Listed below are T cell receptor beta chains from one sample, sequenced in a study of shared clonotypes between healthy human individuals. Assay: immunoSEQ multiplex PCR; the TCRdb copy retains only in-frame clones and omits some. The sample includes about 580,000 clones, roughly 98% of them seen just once. The sample consisted of naive CD8+ T cells sorted from blood. The source is a young man in good health. The CDR3 runs from the conserved cysteine through the conserved F or W. Each record gives: D gene, J gene, V gene, clone size, CDR3 protein, CDR3 DNA. D genes are given only for firm matches. Part of the rows lack a size; the others show once, few, many or a class for expanded clones.

D gene: .; J gene: TRBJ2-4; V gene: TRBV14; clone size: once; CDR3 protein: CASSQGGGRGAGDKNIQYF; CDR3 DNA: TGTGCCAGCAGCCAAGGAGGGGGAAGGGGCGCTGGGGACAAAAACATTCAGTACTTC
D gene: TRBD1; J gene: TRBJ2-7; V gene: TRBV6-6; clone size: once; CDR3 protein: CASSSSRGLYEQYF; CDR3 DNA: TGTGCCAGCAGTTCGAGCAGGGGGCTCTACGAGCAGTACTTC
D gene: .; J gene: TRBJ1-1; V gene: TRBV4-1; clone size: once; CDR3 protein: CASSQERSEAFF; CDR3 DNA: TGCGCCAGCAGCCAAGAACGTAGTGAAGCTTTCTTT
D gene: .; J gene: TRBJ2-7; V gene: TRBV19; clone size: .; CDR3 protein: CASSMYSGTLVEQYF; CDR3 DNA: TGTGCCAGTAGTATGTATTCCGGGACTCTCGTCGAGCAGTACTTC
D gene: .; J gene: TRBJ2-1; V gene: TRBV11-2; clone size: .; CDR3 protein: CASSLREVYNEQFF; CDR3 DNA: TGTGCCAGCAGCTTGAGGGAGGTCTACAATGAGCAGTTCTTC
D gene: TRBD1; J gene: TRBJ2-3; V gene: TRBV7-9; clone size: .; CDR3 protein: CASRTGGFGPSTDTQYF; CDR3 DNA: TGTGCCAGCAGGACAGGGGGCTTTGGACCTAGCACAGATACGCAGTATTTT
D gene: .; J gene: TRBJ2-7; V gene: TRBV7-9; clone size: .; CDR3 protein: CASSSVGYYEQYF; CDR3 DNA: TGTGCCAGCAGCTCCGTCGGGTACTACGAGCAGTACTTC
D gene: .; J gene: TRBJ2-7; V gene: TRBV27; clone size: .; CDR3 protein: CASSPSAYSYEQYF; CDR3 DNA: TGTGCCAGCAGTCCCAGCGCCTACTCCTACGAGCAGTACTTC
D gene: .; J gene: TRBJ1-1; V gene: TRBV10-3; clone size: .; CDR3 protein: CAILEPGENTEAFF; CDR3 DNA: TGTGCCATCCTAGAACCAGGGGAGAACACTGAAGCTTTCTTT
D gene: .; J gene: TRBJ2-1; V gene: TRBV6-5; clone size: .; CDR3 protein: CASSSRTGTTDEQFF; CDR3 DNA: TGTGCCAGCAGTTCCAGGACAGGGACTACCGATGAGCAGTTCTTC
D gene: TRBD2; J gene: TRBJ2-1; V gene: TRBV25-1; clone size: .; CDR3 protein: CASSDLAGRVDEQFF; CDR3 DNA: TGTGCCAGCAGTGATCTAGCGGGACGGGTCGATGAGCAGTTCTTC
D gene: .; J gene: TRBJ2-7; V gene: TRBV10-1; clone size: .; CDR3 protein: CASDFDITYEQYF; CDR3 DNA: TGCGCCAGCGACTTCGACATAACCTACGAGCAGTACTTC